One and the same sample provided the 21 T cell receptor beta chains below, sequenced in a study of Ad26.COV2.S vaccination and SARS-CoV-2 variants (dated by TCRdb to about 2021). The treatment or condition label, as the study defines it: some 20 received Ad26.COV2.S at low or high dose, single or two shots; about 5 received placebo; per-sample allocation not given. Repertoires of vaccine and placebo recipients were sequenced from samples collected on day 63 after the first injection. Preparation of the library involved the immunoSEQ multiplex PCR assay. As stored in TCRdb, this immuneACCESS dataset retains in-frame rearrangements with V and J assigned. A fraction of the clones does not appear; measured against another copy, unresolved V genes explain less than half of the discrepancy, and the remainder lacks a known reason. Recorded for this sample are hundreds of thousands of clones; about 89% of them occurred a single time. The ten largest clonotypes hold approximately 1.5% of the sample.

The source was peripheral blood, collected in a trial of Ad26.COV2.S vaccine versus placebo. Receptors were obtained from a person aged 18-60 years who received the Ad26.COV2.S COVID-19 vaccine or a placebo.

The chain uses TRBV5-5 and TRBJ2-1; D is perhaps TRBD1 or TRBD2 (6 bases each). Per the germline V gene, CDR1 is SGHKS and CDR2 is YYEKEE (reference sequence). Trimming left V 4 bases short and J 0 bases short, with 17 bases between. The length of the CDR3 is 17 residues. In DNA form, the CDR3 reads TGTGCCAGCAGCGGACGGGGGCAGGGCTCCTCCTACAATGAGCAGTTCTTC. Translation gives CASSGRGQGSSYNEQFF.

This clone was seen many times. The J gene is TRBJ2-7, the V gene TRBV18; 8 bases line up with TRBD2. Germline CDR1 KGHSH, CDR2 LQKENI. The CDR3 length is 15 residues. J was trimmed by 3 bases and V by 2 bases; bases with no gene match: 6. The CDR3 bases are TGTGCCAGCTCACCAGCGGGGGGCCCTCTCTACGAGCAGTACTTC. Amino acid sequence: CASSPAGGPLYEQYF.

This clone was picked up a small number of times. Other DNA sequences within the sample encode an identical CDR3. The chain carries TRBV7-2 and TRBJ1-5, with D uncertain. This CDR3 has 14 residues. Germline CDR1 is SGHTA and CDR2 is FQGNSA. V lost 4 bases and J 6 bases, leaving 13 bases between the germline ends. As DNA, the CDR3 is TGTGCCAGCAGCTCCCGGACGGGTGGTCAGCCCCAGCATTTT. This translates into CASSSRTGGQPQHF.

The chain is built from TRBV5-1 and TRBJ2-1; 7 nucleotides agree with TRBD2. The CDR3 is 13 amino acids. V was clipped by 8 bases and J by 6 bases; unmatched bases: 8. The germline V gene has CDR1 SGHRS and CDR2 YFSETQ. CDR3 DNA: TGCGCCAGTGACCCGGGGGGAGCCAATGAGCAGTTCTTC. Its protein is CASDPGGANEQFF.

The rearrangement uses TRBV7-2 and TRBJ1-4, with a tentative D call TRBD1 (5 bases). Trimming removed 1 base from V and 6 bases from J, with 9 bases in between. The germline CDR1 and CDR2 sequences are SGHTA and FQGNSA. The CDR3 has 14 residues. The CDR3 DNA is TGTGCCAGCAGCTTAGGCGGAGGGGATGAAAAACTGTTTTTT. Its translation: CASSLGGGDEKLFF.

CDR3 region: CASTPGRAGIRNEKLFF. The DNA of the CDR3 is TGTGCCAGCACTCCCGGTCGTGCGGGGATAAGAAATGAAAAACTGTTTTTT. The chain recombines TRBV7-8 with TRBJ1-4; no definite D call. V lost 7 bases to trimming and J lost 5 bases, with 23 bases between them. This CDR3 spans 17 amino acids. Germline V gene data show CDR1 as SGHVS and CDR2 as FQNEAQ.

This clone was seen once. This chain connects TRBV7-2 to TRBJ2-3, with D unclear. Germline-derived CDR1 and CDR2 are SGHTA and FQGNSA. Trimming cost V 5 bases and J 4 bases, with 7 bases left between them. This CDR3 contains 12 residues. The CDR3 DNA reads TGTGCCAGCAGCCCCCTTTCAGATACGCAGTATTTT. Its protein is CASSPLSDTQYF.

The CDR3 bases are TGCAGCGTTGCCACTAGCGGGGGGAAGTACGAGCAGTACTTC. Protein: CSVATSGGKYEQYF. The chain recombines TRBV29-1 with TRBJ2-7; TRBD2 agrees at 12 bases. The CDR3 consists of 14 residues. Germline lookup yields CDR1 SQVTM and CDR2 ANQGSEA. Losses at the gene ends were 4 bases for V and 4 bases for J; bases not matched to a gene: 5.

The rearrangement uses TRBV4-2 and TRBJ1-5; TRBD1 might be the D (6 bases). V shed 3 bases and J shed 0 bases, with 15 bases lying between them. This CDR3 has 17 residues. Germline-derived CDR1 and CDR2 are LGHNA and YNFKEQ. The CDR3, as DNA: TGTGCCAGCAGCCATGGGTCGGGACAACATAGCAATCAGCCCCAGCATTTT. Amino acids: CASSHGSGQHSNQPQHF.

The genes are TRBV5-5 and TRBJ1-2; 8 bases are shared with TRBD1. The germline CDR1 and CDR2 sequences are SGHKS and YYEKEE (reference sequence). The CDR3 loop spans 14 amino acids. V lost 2 bases and J lost 3; bases outside the gene matches: 3. The chain's CDR3 is CASSLGGQDYGYTF. The DNA of the CDR3 is TGTGCCAGCAGCTTAGGGGGACAGGACTATGGCTACACCTTC.

The chain is built from TRBV5-8 and TRBJ1-2; 9 bases are a match to TRBD1. V gave up 0 bases and J gave up 0 bases; unmatched junction bases: 3. Germline CDR1 reads SGHTS; CDR2 reads YDEGEE. The CDR3 length is 16 residues. The DNA of the CDR3 is TGTGCCAGCAGCTTGGGGACAGGGGCGACTAACTATGGCTACACCTTC. Protein: CASSLGTGATNYGYTF.

The V gene is TRBV30, the J gene TRBJ2-1; D is possibly TRBD2 (5 bases). The V and J ends lost 1 base and 4 bases respectively, with 8 bases between them. The CDR3 is made up of 13 amino acids. The germline V gene has CDR1 GTSNPN and CDR2 SVGIG (reference sequence). As DNA, the CDR3 is TGTGCCTGGAGTGAGGACTGGTACAATGAGCAGTTCTTC. Translating it yields CAWSEDWYNEQFF. The variable domain in full, completed from reference TRBV30 and TRBJ2-1, reads SQTIHQWPATLVQPVGSPLSLECTVEGTSNPNLYWYRQAAGRGLQLLFYSVGIGQISSEVPQNLSASRPQDRQFILSSKKLLLSDSGFYLCAWSEDWYNEQFFGPGTRLTVL.

This clone was observed a handful of times. The V and J genes are TRBV30 and TRBJ2-7; perhaps TRBD1 as D (5 bases). V was pared by 5 bases and J by 2 bases, with 13 bases between. Per germline, CDR1 GTSNPN and CDR2 SVGIG (reference sequence). CDR3 length: 13 amino acids. The CDR3 sequence is CAWSSGIPYEQYF. The DNA for the CDR3 is TGTGCCTGGTCCTCAGGGATCCCCTACGAGCAGTACTTC.

As to this clone: Other DNA sequences in the sample encode the same CDR3. CDR3 DNA: TGTGCCAGCAGCCGGGGACAGGGTAATCAGCCCCAGCATTTT. Residues: CASSRGQGNQPQHF. The chain couples TRBV7-9 to TRBJ1-5, with 9 bases lining up with TRBD1. CDR1 and CDR2 from the germline V gene are SEHNR and FQNEAQ (reference sequence). J was trimmed by 4 bases and V by 5 bases; bases with no gene match: 3. CDR3 length: 14 residues.

The chain carries TRBV18 and TRBJ2-1; D call uncertain. Per the germline V gene, CDR1 is KGHSH and CDR2 is LQKENI. V was clipped by 0 bases and J by 14 bases, with 11 bases between them. CDR3 length equals 12 residues. The CDR3 loop reads CASSPPGRVKFF. The CDR3 DNA reads as TGTGCCAGCTCACCACCCGGAAGGGTGAAGTTCTTC.

This rearrangement joins TRBV19 to TRBJ2-7, with 9 bases aligning to TRBD2. CDR3 size: 15 residues. Per the germline V gene, CDR1 is LNHDA and CDR2 is SQIVND (reference sequence). The J segment lost 2 bases and the V segment lost 5 bases, leaving 7 bases of the junction unmatched. CDR3: CASSERTSATYEQYF. DNA of the CDR3: TGTGCCAGTAGTGAGAGGACTAGCGCTACCTACGAGCAGTACTTC.

The chain carries TRBV7-9 and TRBJ2-7, with D unresolved. This CDR3 contains 12 residues. Trimming left V 1 base short and J 7 bases short, with 8 bases between. Germline V CDR1 and CDR2: SEHNR, FQNEAQ (reference sequence). CDR3 amino acids: CASSLVQLEQYF. The DNA for the CDR3 is TGTGCCAGCAGCTTAGTCCAGTTGGAGCAGTACTTC.

Note on this clone: The junction departs from the called germline gene at one end, perhaps through a read error. DNA for the CDR3: TGCGCCAGCAGCGAAGAGGGTCGGACTGAAGCTTTCTTT. It specifies CASSEEGRTEAFF. The chain joins TRBV4-1 to TRBJ1-1, with D hard to call. The CDR3 has 13 amino acids. Germline-derived CDR1 and CDR2 are MGHRA and YSYEKL.

The chain has TRBV7-8 and TRBJ2-5; D not resolved. The germline V and J ends were trimmed by 5 bases and 6 bases, with 16 bases remaining between them. Germline CDR1 and CDR2: SGHVS and FQNEAQ. The CDR3 is made up of 14 amino acids. CDR3 residues: CASSPYEGMKTQYF. The CDR3 DNA is TGTGCCAGCAGCCCTTATGAAGGGATGAAGACCCAGTACTTC.

This chain connects TRBV10-1 to TRBJ1-6; D unclear. Trimming took 8 bases from V and 8 from J, leaving 13 bases between them. The CDR3 loop spans 13 amino acids. Germline lookup yields CDR1 WNHNN and CDR2 SYGVQD (reference sequence). The CDR3 loop reads CASLGPTDSPLHF. In nucleotides, the CDR3 is TGCGCCAGCCTGGGCCCTACGGATTCACCCCTCCACTTT.

This sequence joins TRBV6-6 and TRBJ2-2; a possible D gene is TRBD2 (7 bases). This CDR3 region has 14 residues. Trimming stripped 5 bases from V and 8 bases from J, with 15 bases between. Germline CDR1 and CDR2: MNHNY and SVGAGI (reference sequence). DNA of the CDR3: TGTGCCAGCAGTCAGCAGGGAGGGACAGGGGAGCTGTTTTTT. Its protein product is CASSQQGGTGELFF.